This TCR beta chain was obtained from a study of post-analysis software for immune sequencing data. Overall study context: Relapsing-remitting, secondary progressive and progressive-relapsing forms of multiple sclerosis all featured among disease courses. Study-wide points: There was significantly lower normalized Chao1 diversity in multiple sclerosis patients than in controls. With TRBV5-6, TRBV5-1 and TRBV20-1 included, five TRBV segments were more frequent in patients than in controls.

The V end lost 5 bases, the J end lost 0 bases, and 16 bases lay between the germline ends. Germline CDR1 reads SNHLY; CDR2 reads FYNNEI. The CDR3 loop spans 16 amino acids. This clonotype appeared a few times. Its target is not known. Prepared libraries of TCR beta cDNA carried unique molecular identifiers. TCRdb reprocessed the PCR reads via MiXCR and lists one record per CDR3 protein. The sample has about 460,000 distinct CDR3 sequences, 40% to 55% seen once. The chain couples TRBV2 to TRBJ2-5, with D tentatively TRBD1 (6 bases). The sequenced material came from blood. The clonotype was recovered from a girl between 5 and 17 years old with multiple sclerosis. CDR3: CASSRTGLTYQETQYF. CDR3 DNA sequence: TGTGCCAGCAGTCGAACAGGGCTAACCTACCAAGAGACCCAGTACTTC.